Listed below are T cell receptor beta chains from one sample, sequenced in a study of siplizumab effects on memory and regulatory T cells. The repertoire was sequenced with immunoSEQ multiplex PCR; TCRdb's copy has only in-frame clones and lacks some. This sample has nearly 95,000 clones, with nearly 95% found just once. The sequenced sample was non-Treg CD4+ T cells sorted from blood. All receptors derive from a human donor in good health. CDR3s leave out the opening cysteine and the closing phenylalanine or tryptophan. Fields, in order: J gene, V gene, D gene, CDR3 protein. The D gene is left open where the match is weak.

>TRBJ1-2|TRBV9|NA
ASSSQGGYGYT
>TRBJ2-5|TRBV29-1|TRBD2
SVTSGIETQY
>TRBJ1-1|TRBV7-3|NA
ASSREGTLMEAF
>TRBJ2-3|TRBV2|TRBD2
ASSLREGLNTQY
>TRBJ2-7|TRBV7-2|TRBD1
ASSLGQVGYEQY
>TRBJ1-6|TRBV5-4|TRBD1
ASSLEGALNSPLH
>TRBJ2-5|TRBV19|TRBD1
ASSPGGTGAPKKETQY
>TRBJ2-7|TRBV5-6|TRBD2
ASSLGTGREQY
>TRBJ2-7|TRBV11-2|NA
ASSLTTRFNEQY
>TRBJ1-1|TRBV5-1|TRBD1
ASSLFPGTENTEAF
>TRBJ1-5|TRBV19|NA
ASSIVAGSSQPQH
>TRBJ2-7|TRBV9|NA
ASSLGGTSYEQY
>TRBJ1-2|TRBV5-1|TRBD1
ASSIGTADGYT
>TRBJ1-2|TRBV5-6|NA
ASSSGGGYT
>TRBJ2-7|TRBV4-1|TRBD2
ASSLRDYGSYEQY
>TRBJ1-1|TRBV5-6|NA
ASGGGPGPTEAF
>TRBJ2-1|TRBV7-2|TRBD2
ASSAGRSGTSGNYNEQF
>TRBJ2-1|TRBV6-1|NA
ASSELLSGLEQF
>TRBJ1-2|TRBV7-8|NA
ASSLASGIYGYT
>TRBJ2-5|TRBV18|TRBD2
ASSPLAGGLVPQETQY
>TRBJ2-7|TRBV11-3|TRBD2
ASSPAGAGLNEQY
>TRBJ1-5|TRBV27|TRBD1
ASRTRGTGDNQPQH
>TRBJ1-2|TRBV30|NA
AWSWAEANYGYT
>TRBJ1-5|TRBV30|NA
AWTGGATVANQPQH